A single T cell receptor (beta chain) is shown here with its context. The antigen remains undetermined. The sample originates from a study of cytomegalovirus exposure and HLA in healthy donors. Study-wide points: Equally common other TCR beta chains were less clonally expanded than HLA-associated ones, a later analysis found. The authors listed some 160 TCR beta chains as cytomegalovirus-associated. Presence/absence analyses took donor sequencing depth as roughly uniform.

Amplification used 60 Vbeta primers and 13 Jbeta primers. Profiled with immunoSEQ multiplex PCR; TCRdb holds only in-frame clones, not every one. The table shows around 200,000 clones, with roughly 79% occurring only once. This receptor was identified in a woman aged 40-49 years in good health and CMV-seronegative. Source material: PBMCs.

CDR3 DNA sequence: TGTGCCAGCAGTGAAGGACAGTCCTTTTACGAGCAGTACTTC. Translating gives CASSEGQSFYEQYF. The J gene is TRBJ2-7, the V gene TRBV6-1; D is possibly TRBD1 (5 bases). V lost 1 base to trimming and J lost 4 bases, with 11 bases between them. Germline V gives CDR1 MNHNS, CDR2 SASEGT. The CDR3 contains 14 residues.